Listed below are T cell receptor beta chains from one sample, sequenced in a study of blood T cell repertoires in COVID-19. Sequencing was performed with immunoSEQ multiplex PCR; in TCRdb, only in-frame clones are kept and a portion is missing. The sample lists around 200,000 clones, less than 90% occurring once. The specimen was peripheral blood. All receptors derive from a man in his sixties or seventies with active or convalescent COVID-19. CDR3s include the opening cysteine and the closing phenylalanine or tryptophan. The D gene is left open where the match is weak. Clone size is not always given. Where it is, it says once, few, many or a class for expanded clones.

j_gene | abundance | d_gene | v_gene | CDR3aa | CDR3nt
TRBJ2-5 | . | TRBD2 | TRBV5-1 | CASRTSGYQETQYF | TGCGCCAGCAGGACTAGCGGTTACCAAGAGACCCAGTACTTC
TRBJ2-2 | once | TRBD2 | TRBV5-1 | CASSLVGGGGELFF | TGCGCCAGCAGCTTAGTCGGCGGGGGCGGGGAGCTGTTTTTT
TRBJ2-1 | once | . | TRBV4-1 | CASSRGLYNEQFF | TGCGCCAGCAGCCGGGGACTTTACAATGAGCAGTTCTTC
TRBJ2-2 | . | . | TRBV4-1 | CASSLGTVNTGELFF | TGCGCCAGCAGCCTCGGGACTGTGAACACCGGGGAGCTGTTTTTT
TRBJ1-3 | . | . | TRBV28 | CASSLGVWSGNTIYF | TGTGCCAGCAGTCTAGGGGTATGGTCTGGAAACACCATATATTTT
TRBJ2-7 | . | . | TRBV3-1/TRBV3-2 | CASSLDWYSEQYF | TGTGCCAGCAGCCTCGACTGGTATTCCGAGCAGTACTTC
TRBJ2-1 | . | TRBD2 | TRBV27 | CASSLSGTSFEQFF | TGTGCCAGCAGTTTATCGGGGACTAGTTTTGAGCAGTTCTTC
TRBJ2-1 | . | TRBD2 | TRBV6-2/TRBV6-3 | CASSYRRASGRKNEQFF | TGTGCCAGCAGTTACAGGAGGGCTAGCGGGAGGAAGAATGAGCAGTTCTTC
TRBJ1-2 | . | . | TRBV6-6 | CASSAGGVAGYTF | TGTGCCAGCAGTGCTGGAGGGGTCGCAGGCTACACCTTC
TRBJ1-3 | few | . | TRBV2 | CASIPSSQLNSGNTIYF | TGTGCCAGCATCCCTTCCTCACAGCTGAATTCTGGAAACACCATATATTTT
TRBJ2-1 | . | TRBD2 | TRBV27 | CASSPPRSKREGYNEQFF | TGTGCCAGCAGTCCCCCCCGCTCAAAACGGGAGGGTTACAATGAGCAGTTCTTC
TRBJ2-5 | . | . | TRBV19 | CASKERGSGETQYF | TGTGCCAGTAAAGAGCGAGGGTCGGGGGAGACCCAGTACTTC
TRBJ1-2 | . | . | TRBV10-3 | CAISEDRISGYTF | TGTGCCATCAGTGAAGACAGGATAAGCGGCTACACCTTC
TRBJ1-1 | . | TRBD1 | TRBV6-2/TRBV6-3 | CASSPLAGTGGENTEAFF | TGTGCCAGCAGTCCCCTAGCCGGGACAGGGGGGGAGAACACTGAAGCTTTCTTT
TRBJ2-1 | . | . | TRBV7-7 | CASSLAKGTVNEQFF | TGTGCTAGCAGCTTAGCGAAAGGTACAGTCAATGAGCAGTTCTTC
TRBJ1-1 | . | . | TRBV19 | CASSPLSSGKNTEAFF | TGTGCCAGTAGTCCTCTTAGTTCAGGGAAGAACACTGAAGCTTTCTTT
TRBJ2-3 | few | TRBD1 | TRBV7-2 | CASNLQGAVDTQYF | TGTGCCAGCAACCTACAGGGGGCGGTGGATACGCAGTATTTT
TRBJ1-2 | . | TRBD1 | TRBV2 | CASSQDRARGYTF | TGTGCCAGCAGCCAAGACAGGGCCCGGGGCTACACCTTC
TRBJ1-1 | . | . | TRBV3-1/TRBV3-2 | CASSQGLTEAFF | TGTGCCAGCAGCCAAGGACTCACTGAAGCTTTCTTT
TRBJ1-2 | . | . | TRBV9 | CASSLTGATGYTF | TGTGCCAGCAGCCTTACTGGGGCTACAGGCTACACCTTC
TRBJ2-1 | . | . | TRBV10-2 | CASSAPWSYNEQFF | TGCGCCAGCAGCGCCCCGTGGAGCTACAATGAGCAGTTCTTC
TRBJ2-2 | . | . | TRBV5-1 | CASSLAGGTPNTGELFF | TGCGCCAGCAGCTTGGCCGGTGGGACACCGAACACCGGGGAGCTGTTTTTT
TRBJ1-2 | . | TRBD1 | TRBV19 | CASSYQGAGNYGYTF | TGTGCCAGTAGTTACCAGGGGGCAGGTAACTATGGCTACACCTTC
TRBJ2-3 | . | TRBD2 | TRBV7-9 | CASRISGGEDTQYF | TGTGCCAGCAGGATTAGCGGGGGGGAAGATACGCAGTATTTT
TRBJ1-4 | once | . | TRBV5-1 | CASSLATQGVEKLFF | TGCGCCAGCAGCTTGGCCACACAGGGAGTGGAAAAACTGTTTTTT
TRBJ2-2 | . | TRBD2 | TRBV9 | CASSVIPLAGNTGELFF | TGTGCCAGCAGCGTAATACCGCTAGCGGGTAACACCGGGGAGCTGTTTTTT
TRBJ1-6 | . | TRBD1 | TRBV15 | CATSKGTGGSPLHF | TGTGCCACCAGCAAGGGGACAGGCGGTTCACCCCTCCACTTT
TRBJ1-6 | . | . | TRBV2 | CASSDSRVAISPLHF | TGTGCCAGCAGTGACAGCAGGGTGGCTATTTCACCCCTCCACTTT
TRBJ2-1 | . | . | TRBV11-2 | CASSYRVPRSDEQFF | TGTGCCAGCAGCTACCGGGTCCCCCGGTCCGATGAGCAGTTCTTC
TRBJ1-3 | once | . | TRBV7-2 | CASSLGTAAGNTIYF | TGTGCCAGCAGCTTAGGGACAGCCGCCGGAAACACCATATATTTT
TRBJ1-2 | . | TRBD1 | TRBV5-4 | CASSLVQGAYGYTF | TGTGCCAGCAGCTTGGTACAGGGGGCCTATGGCTACACCTTC
TRBJ2-7 | once | . | TRBV7-8 | CASSLGGPLSYEQYF | TGTGCCAGCAGCTTGGGGGGTCCCCTGTCCTACGAGCAGTACTTC
TRBJ2-5 | . | TRBD1 | TRBV25-1 | CASSSLRGETQYF | TGTGCCAGCAGTAGCCTCAGGGGGGAGACCCAGTACTTC
TRBJ2-1 | . | TRBD2 | TRBV24-1 | CATTGTSGGEQFF | TGTGCCACTACCGGGACTAGCGGGGGTGAGCAGTTCTTC
TRBJ2-3 | . | TRBD1 | TRBV10-3 | CAISESWDRGADTQYF | TGTGCCATCAGTGAGTCGTGGGACAGGGGCGCAGATACGCAGTATTTT
TRBJ1-1 | . | . | TRBV19 | CASSIDRGGKNTEAFF | TGTGCCAGTAGTATAGATCGGGGAGGGAAGAACACTGAAGCTTTCTTT
TRBJ1-1 | few | . | TRBV18 | CASSPTEDTEAFF | TGTGCCAGCTCACCGACAGAGGACACTGAAGCTTTCTTT
TRBJ2-6 | . | . | TRBV11-1 | CASSPWAGANVLTF | TGTGCCAGCAGCCCCTGGGCCGGGGCCAACGTCCTGACTTTC
TRBJ1-1 | . | . | TRBV5-1 | CASSLAQARAEAFF | TGCGCCAGCAGCTTGGCCCAGGCGAGGGCGGAAGCTTTCTTT
TRBJ1-6 | . | . | TRBV5-5 | CASRRPPGSPLHF | TGTGCCAGCAGACGGCCACCAGGATCACCCCTCCACTTT
TRBJ2-7 | . | TRBD2 | TRBV7-9 | CASSTIAGAISYEQYF | TGTGCCAGCAGCACGATAGCGGGGGCCATCTCCTACGAGCAGTACTTC
TRBJ2-1 | once | . | TRBV6-5 | CASSRLAKVYNEQFF | TGTGCCAGCAGCCGTCTAGCGAAGGTCTACAATGAGCAGTTCTTC
TRBJ2-5 | once | TRBD2 | TRBV6-5 | CASSYQAGVETQYF | TGTGCCAGCAGTTACCAAGCGGGAGTGGAGACCCAGTACTTC
TRBJ1-1 | . | . | TRBV28 | CASSFWGLGVNTEAFF | TGTGCCAGCAGTTTCTGGGGGCTTGGGGTGAACACTGAAGCTTTCTTT
TRBJ1-1 | . | . | TRBV24-1 | CATSAAGRRNTEAFF | TGTGCCACCAGTGCGGCAGGGCGGCGGAACACTGAAGCTTTCTTT
TRBJ2-1 | . | TRBD2 | TRBV15 | CATSRGSREGTEQFF | TGTGCCACCAGCAGAGGCTCTCGGGAGGGCACTGAGCAGTTCTTC
TRBJ2-7 | . | . | TRBV3-1/TRBV3-2 | CASSQDRISEQYF | TGTGCCAGCAGCCAAGACAGGATATCCGAGCAGTACTTC
TRBJ2-1 | . | . | TRBV5-5 | CASSLPVDRWDGVGSGFF | TGTGCCAGCAGCTTGCCCGTGGACAGGTGGGACGGGGTCGGGAGTGGGTTCTTC